The clone carrying this T cell receptor (beta chain) appeared a few times. The antigen remains unidentified. The data derive from a study of CD8 T cells in ankylosing spondylitis. Findings of the study overall: It appeared that ankylosing spondylitis blood was characterized by a TCR beta motif of eight highly homologous variants. Reportedly, disease-linked clones are significantly enriched in ankylosing spondylitis patients' matched synovial fluid. Earlier authors reported some of these motif variants in reactive arthritis synovial fluid and blood.

Libraries of TCR beta came from quantitative 5'-RACE with molecular barcodes. MiXCR, applied by TCRdb to the 5' RACE reads, yields one record per CDR3 protein. Here the sample spans approximately 250,000 distinct CDR3 sequences, 20% to 30% being singletons. The sequenced sample was blood, either unsorted or a sorted T cell fraction (not recorded which). The source of this sequence is a male donor with ankylosing spondylitis or in good health (not recorded which).

DNA of the CDR3: TGCAGTGCTCTCTCGCGGACAGGGGGCGGGTCCTACAATGAGCAGTTCTTC. Translated: CSALSRTGGGSYNEQFF. The V call is TRBV20-1, the J call TRBJ2-1; 11 nucleotides agree with TRBD1. Germline CDR1 is DFQATT and CDR2 is SNEGSKA (reference sequence). V was pared by 5 bases and J by 1 base, with 10 bases of the junction left unmatched. The CDR3 has 17 residues.